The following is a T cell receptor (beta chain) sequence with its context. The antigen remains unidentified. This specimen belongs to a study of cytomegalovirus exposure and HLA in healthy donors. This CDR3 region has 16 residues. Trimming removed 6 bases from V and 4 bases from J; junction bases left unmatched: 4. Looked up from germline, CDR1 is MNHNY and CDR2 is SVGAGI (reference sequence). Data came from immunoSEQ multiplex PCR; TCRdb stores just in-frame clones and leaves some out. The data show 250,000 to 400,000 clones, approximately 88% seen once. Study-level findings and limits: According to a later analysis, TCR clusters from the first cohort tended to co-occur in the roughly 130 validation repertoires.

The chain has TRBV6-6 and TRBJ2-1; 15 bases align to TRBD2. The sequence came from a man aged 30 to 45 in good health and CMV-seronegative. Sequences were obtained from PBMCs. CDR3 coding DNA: TGTGCCAGCAGAGGACTAGCGGGGGGGTCTTACAATGAGCAGTTCTTC. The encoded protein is CASRGLAGGSYNEQFF.